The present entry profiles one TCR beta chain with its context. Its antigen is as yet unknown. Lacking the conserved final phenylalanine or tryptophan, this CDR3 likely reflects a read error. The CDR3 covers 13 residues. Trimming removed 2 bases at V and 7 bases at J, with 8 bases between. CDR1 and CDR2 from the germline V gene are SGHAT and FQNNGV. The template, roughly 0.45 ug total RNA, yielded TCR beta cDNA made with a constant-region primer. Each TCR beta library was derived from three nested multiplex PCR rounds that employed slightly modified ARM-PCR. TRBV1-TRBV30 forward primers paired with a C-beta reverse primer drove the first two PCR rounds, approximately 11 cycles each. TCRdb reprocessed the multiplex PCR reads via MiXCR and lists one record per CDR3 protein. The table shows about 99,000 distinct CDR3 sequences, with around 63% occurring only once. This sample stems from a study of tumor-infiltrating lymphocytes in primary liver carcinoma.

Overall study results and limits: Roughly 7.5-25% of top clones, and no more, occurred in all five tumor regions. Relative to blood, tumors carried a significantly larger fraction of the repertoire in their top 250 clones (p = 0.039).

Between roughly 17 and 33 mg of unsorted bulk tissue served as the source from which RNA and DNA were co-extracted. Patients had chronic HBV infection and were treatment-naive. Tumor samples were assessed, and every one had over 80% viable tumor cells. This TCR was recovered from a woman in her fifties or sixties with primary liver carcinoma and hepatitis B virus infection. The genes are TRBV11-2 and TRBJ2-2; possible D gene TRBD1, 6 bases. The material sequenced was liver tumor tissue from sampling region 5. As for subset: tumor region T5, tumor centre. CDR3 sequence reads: CASSLRGIGELFL. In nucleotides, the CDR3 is TGTGCCAGCAGCTTAAGGGGGATCGGGGAGCTGTTTCTC.